The 10 T cell receptor beta chains below come from one sample, sequenced in a study of shared clonotypes between healthy human individuals. TCRdb's table, derived via immunoSEQ multiplex PCR, lists solely in-frame clones and lacks some. The data show more than 850,000 clones, with around 78% seen just once and 0.4% to 0.55% held by the top ten. Source material: memory CD4+ T cells from PBMCs. Subset: CD45RA-negative fraction. The source of these receptors is a man aged 18 to 35 in good health. Some clones in this sample may be carry-over from other donors' samples.

V usage is TRBV6-4 and J usage is TRBJ2-1; D not resolved. Germline V gives CDR1 MRHNA, CDR2 SNTAGT. There are 15 residues in the CDR3. The germline V and J ends were trimmed by 5 bases and 3 bases, with 14 bases remaining between them. The CDR3 is CASSPSAASYNEQFF. CDR3 nucleotides: TGTGCCAGCAGTCCCTCGGCGGCCAGCTACAATGAGCAGTTCTTC.

This clone was found a few times. This chain connects TRBV6-1 to TRBJ1-5; 9 positions agree with TRBD1. Per the germline V gene, CDR1 is MNHNS and CDR2 is SASEGT. J lost 4 bases, V lost 5 bases, and 6 bases had no gene match. The CDR3 totals 15 residues. The CDR3 reads CASSPGTGINQPQHF. The CDR3 bases are TGTGCCAGCAGTCCCGGGACAGGGATTAATCAGCCCCAGCATTTT.

The chain has TRBV6-1 and TRBJ1-5, with 10 bases fitting TRBD1. The V and J ends lost 5 bases and 6 bases, in that order; junction bases with no gene match: 7. Looked up from germline, CDR1 is MNHNS and CDR2 is SASEGT. CDR3 length: 15 amino acids. The CDR3 DNA is TGTGCCAGCAGTCCCGGGACAGGGGAGGGTCAGCCCCAGCATTTT. It translates to CASSPGTGEGQPQHF.

The chain has TRBV7-9 and TRBJ1-5; a possible D gene is TRBD1 (6 bases). Deletions cut 4 bases from V and 2 bases from J, with 18 bases between. Germline-derived CDR1 and CDR2 are SEHNR and FQNEAQ (reference sequence). The CDR3 has 17 residues. The CDR3 DNA follows: TGTGCCAGCAGCTCCAAGGGGGAGGGTCGGGGCAATCAGCCCCAGCATTTT. Its translation is CASSSKGEGRGNQPQHF.

CDR3 coding DNA: TGTGCCAGCAGTTCGGGACTAGGGGTCAAAAACATTCAGTACTTC. It is translated as CASSSGLGVKNIQYF. This chain connects TRBV27 to TRBJ2-4; 8 bases line up with TRBD2. The trim removed 4 bases at V and 3 bases at J, leaving 5 bases unmatched. The CDR3 runs 15 residues. The germline gives CDR1 MNHEY, CDR2 SMNVEV (reference sequence).

CDR3 region: CASSLAGRSHNQPQHF. The CDR3 nucleotides read TGTGCCAGCAGCTTGGCTGGCCGGAGTCACAATCAGCCCCAGCATTTT. The chain joins TRBV5-6 to TRBJ1-5; D uncertain. Trimming took 0 bases from V and 3 from J, leaving 13 bases between them. The V gene's germline CDR1 is SGHDT and CDR2 YYEEEE. The CDR3 is 16 residues long.

About this clone: Additional DNA sequences in this sample encode the identical CDR3. The gene calls are TRBV5-4 and TRBJ1-1; 7 nucleotides match TRBD1. CDR1 and CDR2 (germline): SGHNT, YYREEE (reference sequence). This CDR3 comprises 15 residues. Trimming at V came to 4 bases and at J to 0 bases, leaving 6 bases not matched to a gene. The DNA for the CDR3 is TGTGCCAGCAGCCCTCCCGGGACAGTGAACACTGAAGCTTTCTTT. Amino acids: CASSPPGTVNTEAFF.

This clone was counted once. The V gene is TRBV6-5, the J gene TRBJ1-4; tentative D call: TRBD1 (6 bases). V lost 2 bases, J lost 6 bases, and 10 bases lay in between. CDR1 is MNHEY, CDR2 SVGAGI, per germline. The CDR3 runs 14 residues. CDR3 nucleotides: TGTGCCAGCAGTTACGGAGCAGGGGATGAAAAACTGTTTTTT. Encoded protein: CASSYGAGDEKLFF.

The rearrangement joins TRBV6-1 to TRBJ1-3; a weak D match, TRBD1 (6 bases). The length of the CDR3 is 16 residues. CDR1 and CDR2 from the germline V gene are MNHNS and SASEGT. Trimming cost V 3 bases and J 4 bases, with 16 bases left between them. The CDR3 DNA sequence: TGTGCCAGCAGTGAGAAAGAAGGGGGTCGAGGAAACACCATATATTTT. This gives the protein CASSEKEGGRGNTIYF.

The J gene is TRBJ1-5, the V gene TRBV2, with TRBD1 identical over 7 bases. The CDR3 runs to 13 residues. CDR1 SNHLY and CDR2 FYNNEI come from the germline V gene. The V and J ends lost 9 bases and 3 bases, in that order; junction bases with no gene match: 5. This CDR3 reads CASRTGHNQPQHF. CDR3 DNA: TGTGCCAGTAGGACAGGACACAATCAGCCCCAGCATTTT.